This T cell receptor (beta chain) was obtained from a study of cytomegalovirus exposure and HLA in healthy donors. Notes on the study in general: Common viral pathogens were later found to be apparently linked to several of the most significant clusters.

The CDR3 runs 16 residues. The V gene lost 2 bases and the J gene lost 1 base, with 12 bases spanning the gap. Germline values: CDR1 SGHTA, CDR2 FQGNSA. Primers included in the PCR were 60 Vbeta and 13 Jbeta primers. The method was immunoSEQ multiplex PCR; TCRdb's version includes in-frame clones alone and lacks a portion of them. The sample comprises under 200,000 clones, around 83% of which are singletons, and roughly 2.5% rests with the top ten. About this clone: Antigen unknown.

This chain connects TRBV7-2 to TRBJ2-1; possible D gene TRBD2, 5 bases. The sequencing input was PBMCs. The sequence was collected from a man aged 25 to 45 in good health and CMV-seropositive. The CDR3 bases are TGTGCCAGCAGCTTATCTGGAAGCGGTTCCTACAATGAGCAGTTCTTC. Translating it yields CASSLSGSGSYNEQFF.